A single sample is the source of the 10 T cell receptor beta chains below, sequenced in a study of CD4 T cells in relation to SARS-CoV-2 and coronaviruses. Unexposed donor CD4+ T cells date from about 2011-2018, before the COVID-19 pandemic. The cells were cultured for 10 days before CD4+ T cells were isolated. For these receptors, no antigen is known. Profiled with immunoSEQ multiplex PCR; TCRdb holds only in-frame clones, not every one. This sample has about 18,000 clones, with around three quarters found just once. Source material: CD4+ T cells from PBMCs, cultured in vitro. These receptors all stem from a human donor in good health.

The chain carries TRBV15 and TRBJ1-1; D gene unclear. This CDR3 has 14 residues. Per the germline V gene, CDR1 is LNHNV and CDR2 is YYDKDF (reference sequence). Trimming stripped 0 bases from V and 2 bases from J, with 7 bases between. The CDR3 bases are TGTGCCACCAGCAGAGATCGATTAAACACTGAAGCTTTCTTT. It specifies CATSRDRLNTEAFF.

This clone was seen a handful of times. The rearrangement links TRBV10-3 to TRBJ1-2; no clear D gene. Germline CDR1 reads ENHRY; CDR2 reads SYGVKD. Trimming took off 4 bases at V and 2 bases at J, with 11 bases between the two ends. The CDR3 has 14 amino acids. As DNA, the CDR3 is TGTGCCATCAGTGGGACCGGGTCAAACTATGGCTACACCTTC. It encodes CAISGTGSNYGYTF.

The CDR3 DNA is TGTGCCAGCAGCTTTGGCAGTAGGACTGAAGCTTTCTTT. Encoded protein: CASSFGSRTEAFF. The gene calls are TRBV7-6 and TRBJ1-1; no reliable D call. This CDR3 spans 13 amino acids. Per germline, CDR1 SGHVS and CDR2 FNYEAQ. With 3 bases removed from V and 5 bases from J, the gap between germline ends came to 10 bases.

This CDR3 is CASSRRDSLYEQYF. CDR3 sequence (DNA): TGTGCCAGCAGCCGACGGGACAGTCTCTACGAGCAGTACTTC. The J gene is TRBJ2-7, the V gene TRBV3-1 (or the pseudogene TRBV3-2); 7 bases agree with TRBD1. The V segment lost 4 bases and the J segment 3 bases; nucleotides outside the gene matches: 6. Germline CDR1 and CDR2: LGHDT and YNNKEL (reference sequence). This CDR3 comprises 14 residues.

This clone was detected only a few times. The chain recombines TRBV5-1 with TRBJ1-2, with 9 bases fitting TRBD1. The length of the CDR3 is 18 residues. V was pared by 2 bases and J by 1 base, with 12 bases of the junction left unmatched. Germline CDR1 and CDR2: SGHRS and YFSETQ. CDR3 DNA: TGCGCCAGCAGCTTAGGGAGGGGACAGGGACCCGGTAACTATGGCTACACCTTC. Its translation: CASSLGRGQGPGNYGYTF. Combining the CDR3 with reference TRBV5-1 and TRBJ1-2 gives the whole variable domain KAGVTQTPRYLIKTRGQQVTLSCSPISGHRSVSWYQQTPGQGLQFLFEYFSETQRNKGNFPGRFSGRQFSNSRSEMNVSTLELGDSALYLCASSLGRGQGPGNYGYTFGSGTRLTVV.

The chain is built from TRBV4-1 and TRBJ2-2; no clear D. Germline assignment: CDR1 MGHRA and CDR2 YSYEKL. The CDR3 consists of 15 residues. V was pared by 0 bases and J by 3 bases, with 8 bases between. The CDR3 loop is CASSQDASYTGELFF. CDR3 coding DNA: TGCGCCAGCAGCCAAGATGCCAGCTACACCGGGGAGCTGTTTTTT.

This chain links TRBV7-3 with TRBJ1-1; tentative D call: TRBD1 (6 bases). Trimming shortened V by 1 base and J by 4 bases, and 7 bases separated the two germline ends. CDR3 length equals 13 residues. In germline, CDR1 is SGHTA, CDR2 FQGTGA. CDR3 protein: CASSLKGGTEAFF. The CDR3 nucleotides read TGTGCCAGCAGCTTAAAAGGGGGCACTGAAGCTTTCTTT.

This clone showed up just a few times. The CDR3 protein is CASSLSGQQAFF. DNA of the CDR3: TGTGCCAGCAGCCTTTCCGGACAGCAAGCTTTCTTT. The genes are TRBV3-1 (or the pseudogene TRBV3-2) and TRBJ1-1; a possible D gene is TRBD1 (6 bases). Germline lookup yields CDR1 LGHDT and CDR2 YNNKEL (reference sequence). This CDR3 has 12 amino acids. V dropped 4 bases and J dropped 9 bases, with 12 bases sitting between them.

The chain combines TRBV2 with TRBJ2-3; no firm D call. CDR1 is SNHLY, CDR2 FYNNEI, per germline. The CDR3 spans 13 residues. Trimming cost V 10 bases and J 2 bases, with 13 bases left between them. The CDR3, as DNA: TGTGCCACCACTCCGGACCTCACAGATACGCAGTATTTT. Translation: CATTPDLTDTQYF.

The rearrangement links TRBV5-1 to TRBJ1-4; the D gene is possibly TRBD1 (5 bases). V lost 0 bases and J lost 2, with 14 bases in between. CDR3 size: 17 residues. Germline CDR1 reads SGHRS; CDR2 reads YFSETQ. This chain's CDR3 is CASSLVRGEGTNEKLFF. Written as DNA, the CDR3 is TGCGCCAGCAGCTTGGTGAGGGGAGAAGGGACTAATGAAAAACTGTTTTTT.